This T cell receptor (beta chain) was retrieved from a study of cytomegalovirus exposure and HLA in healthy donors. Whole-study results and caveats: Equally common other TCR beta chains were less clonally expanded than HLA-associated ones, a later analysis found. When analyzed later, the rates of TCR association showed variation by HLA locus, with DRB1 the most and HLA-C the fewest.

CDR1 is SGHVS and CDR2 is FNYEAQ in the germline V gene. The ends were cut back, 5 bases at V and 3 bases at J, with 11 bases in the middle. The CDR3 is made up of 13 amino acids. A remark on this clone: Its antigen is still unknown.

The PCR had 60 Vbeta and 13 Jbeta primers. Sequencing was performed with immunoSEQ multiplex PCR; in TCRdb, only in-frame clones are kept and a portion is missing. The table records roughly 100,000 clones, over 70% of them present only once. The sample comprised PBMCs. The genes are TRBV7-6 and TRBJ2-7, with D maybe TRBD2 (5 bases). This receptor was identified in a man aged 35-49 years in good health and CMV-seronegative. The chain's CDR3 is CASSPGRGYEQYF. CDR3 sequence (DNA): TGTGCCAGCAGCCCTGGACGGGGCTACGAGCAGTACTTC.